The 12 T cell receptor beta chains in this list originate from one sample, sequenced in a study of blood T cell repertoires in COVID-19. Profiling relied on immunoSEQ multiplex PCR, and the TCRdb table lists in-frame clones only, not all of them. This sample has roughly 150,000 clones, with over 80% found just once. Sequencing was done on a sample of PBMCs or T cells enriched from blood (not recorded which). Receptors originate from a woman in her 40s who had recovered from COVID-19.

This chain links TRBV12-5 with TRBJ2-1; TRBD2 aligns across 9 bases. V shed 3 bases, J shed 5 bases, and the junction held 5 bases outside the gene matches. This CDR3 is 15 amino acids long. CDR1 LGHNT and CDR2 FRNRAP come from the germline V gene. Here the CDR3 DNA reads TGTGCTAGTGGTTTCTTACTAGCGGGTCACAATGAGCAGTTCTTC. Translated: CASGFLLAGHNEQFF.

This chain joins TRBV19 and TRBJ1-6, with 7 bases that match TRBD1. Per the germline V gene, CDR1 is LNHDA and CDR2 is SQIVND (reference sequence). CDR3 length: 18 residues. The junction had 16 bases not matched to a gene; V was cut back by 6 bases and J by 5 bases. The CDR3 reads CASSQLILGTDNNSPLHF. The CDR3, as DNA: TGTGCCAGTAGCCAACTGATCCTCGGGACAGACAATAATTCACCCCTCCACTTT.

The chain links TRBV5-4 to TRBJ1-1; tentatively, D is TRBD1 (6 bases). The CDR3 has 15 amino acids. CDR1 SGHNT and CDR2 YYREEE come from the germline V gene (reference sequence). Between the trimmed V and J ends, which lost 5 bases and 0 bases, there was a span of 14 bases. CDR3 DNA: TGTGCCAGCAGTCCCGCATGGACAGTGAACACTGAAGCTTTCTTT. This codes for CASSPAWTVNTEAFF.

DNA for the CDR3: TGTGCCAGCAGCCCACCGTCGGGTAGCCGTCGGCAGTACTTC. Its protein product is CASSPPSGSRRQYF. This chain links TRBV5-6 with TRBJ2-7, with D uncertain. This CDR3 has 14 residues. Trimming left V 4 bases short and J 9 bases short, with 20 bases between. CDR1 SGHDT and CDR2 YYEEEE come from the germline V gene.

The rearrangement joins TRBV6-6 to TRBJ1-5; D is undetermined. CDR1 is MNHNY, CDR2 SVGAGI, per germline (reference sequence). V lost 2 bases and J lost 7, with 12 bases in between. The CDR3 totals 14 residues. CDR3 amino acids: CASSYPSPGQPQHF. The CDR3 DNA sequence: TGTGCCAGCAGTTACCCAAGTCCGGGGCAGCCCCAGCATTTT.

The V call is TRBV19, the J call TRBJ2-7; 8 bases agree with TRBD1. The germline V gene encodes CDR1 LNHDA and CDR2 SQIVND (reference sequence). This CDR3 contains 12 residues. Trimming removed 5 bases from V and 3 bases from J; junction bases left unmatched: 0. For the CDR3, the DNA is TGTGCCAGTAGTGGACAGGGCTACGAGCAGTACTTC. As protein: CASSGQGYEQYF.

CDR3 nucleotides: TGTGCCAGCAGCCCGACGTCAGGGACAGGGAGATCCACTGAAGCTTTCTTT. It yields the protein CASSPTSGTGRSTEAFF. The chain employs TRBV7-6 and TRBJ1-1; 9 bases fit TRBD1. CDR3 length equals 17 residues. Losses at the gene ends were 5 bases for V and 4 bases for J; bases not matched to a gene: 14. Germline V gene sequence: CDR1 SGHVS, CDR2 FNYEAQ.

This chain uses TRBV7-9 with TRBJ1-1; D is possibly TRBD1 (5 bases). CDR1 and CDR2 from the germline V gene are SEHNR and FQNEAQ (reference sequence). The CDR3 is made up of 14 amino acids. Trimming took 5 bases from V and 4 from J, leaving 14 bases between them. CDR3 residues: CASSPEGRGTEAFF. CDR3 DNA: TGTGCCAGCAGCCCCGAGGGGCGGGGCACTGAAGCTTTCTTT.

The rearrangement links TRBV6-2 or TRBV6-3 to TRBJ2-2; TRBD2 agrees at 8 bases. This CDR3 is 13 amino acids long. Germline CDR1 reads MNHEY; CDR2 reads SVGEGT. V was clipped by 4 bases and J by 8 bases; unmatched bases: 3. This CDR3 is CASSSAGVGELFF. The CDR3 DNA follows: TGTGCCAGCAGTTCAGCGGGGGTAGGGGAGCTGTTTTTT.

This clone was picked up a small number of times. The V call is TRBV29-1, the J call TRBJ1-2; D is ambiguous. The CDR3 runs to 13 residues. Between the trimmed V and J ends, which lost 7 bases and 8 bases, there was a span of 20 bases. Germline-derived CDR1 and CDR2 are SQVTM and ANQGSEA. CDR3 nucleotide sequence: TGCAGCGCCGACTACAGCTCTACTAGGGGCTACACCTTC. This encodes CSADYSSTRGYTF. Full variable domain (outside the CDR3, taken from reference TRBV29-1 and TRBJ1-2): SAVISQKPSRDICQRGTSLTIQCQVDSQVTMMFWYRQQPGQSLTLIATANQGSEATYESGFVIDKFPISRPNLTFSTLTVSNMSPEDSSIYLCSADYSSTRGYTFGSGTRLTVV.

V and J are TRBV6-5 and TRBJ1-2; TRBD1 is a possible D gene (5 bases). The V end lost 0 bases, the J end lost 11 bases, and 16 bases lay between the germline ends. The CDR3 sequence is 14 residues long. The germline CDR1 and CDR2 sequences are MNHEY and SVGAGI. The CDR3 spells CASSYSGGVGVYTF. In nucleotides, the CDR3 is TGTGCCAGCAGTTACTCTGGGGGGGTTGGGGTTTACACCTTC.

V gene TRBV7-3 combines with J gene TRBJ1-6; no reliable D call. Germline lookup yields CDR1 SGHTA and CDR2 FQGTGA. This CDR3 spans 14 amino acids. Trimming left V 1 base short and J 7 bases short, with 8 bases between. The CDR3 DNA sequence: TGTGCCAGCAGCTTAAGAAATGCGAATTCACCCCTCCACTTT. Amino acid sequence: CASSLRNANSPLHF.